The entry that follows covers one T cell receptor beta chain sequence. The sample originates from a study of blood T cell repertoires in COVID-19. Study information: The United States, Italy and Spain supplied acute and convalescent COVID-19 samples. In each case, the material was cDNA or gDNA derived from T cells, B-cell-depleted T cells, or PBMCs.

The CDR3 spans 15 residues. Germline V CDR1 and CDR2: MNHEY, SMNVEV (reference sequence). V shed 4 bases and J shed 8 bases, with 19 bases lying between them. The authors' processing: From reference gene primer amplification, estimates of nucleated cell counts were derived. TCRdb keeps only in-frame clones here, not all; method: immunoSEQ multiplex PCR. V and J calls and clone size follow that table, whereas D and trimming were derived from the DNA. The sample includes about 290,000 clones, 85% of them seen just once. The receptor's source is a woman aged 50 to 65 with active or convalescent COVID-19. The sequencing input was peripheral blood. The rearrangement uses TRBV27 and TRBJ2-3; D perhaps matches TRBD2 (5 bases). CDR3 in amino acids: CASSSASLPTGTQYF. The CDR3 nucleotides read TGTGCCAGCAGTTCGGCTAGCCTCCCAACGGGTACGCAGTATTTT.